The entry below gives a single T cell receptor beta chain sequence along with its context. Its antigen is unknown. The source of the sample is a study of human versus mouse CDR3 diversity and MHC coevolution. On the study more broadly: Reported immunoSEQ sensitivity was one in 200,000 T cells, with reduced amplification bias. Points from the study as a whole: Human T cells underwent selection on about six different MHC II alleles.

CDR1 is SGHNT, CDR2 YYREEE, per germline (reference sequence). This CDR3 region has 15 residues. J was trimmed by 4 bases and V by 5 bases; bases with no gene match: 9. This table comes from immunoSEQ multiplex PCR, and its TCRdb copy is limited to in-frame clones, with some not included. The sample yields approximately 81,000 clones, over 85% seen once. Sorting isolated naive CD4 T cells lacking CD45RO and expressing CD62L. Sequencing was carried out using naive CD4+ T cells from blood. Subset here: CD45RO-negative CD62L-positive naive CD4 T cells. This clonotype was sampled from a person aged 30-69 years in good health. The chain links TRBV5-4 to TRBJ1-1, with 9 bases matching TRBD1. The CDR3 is CASSAPGQGSTEAFF. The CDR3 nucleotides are TGTGCCAGCAGTGCTCCGGGACAGGGAAGCACTGAAGCTTTCTTT.